Listed here are 32 T cell receptor beta chains from one sample, sequenced in a study of shared clonotypes between healthy human individuals. This table comes from immunoSEQ multiplex PCR, and its TCRdb copy is limited to in-frame clones, with some not included. The sample holds about 2.2 million clones, approximately 94% seen once. Only CD45RO-negative cells positively selected for CCR7 counted as naive CD8 cells, so terminally differentiated effector memory CD45RA+ cells were excluded. Sequencing used naive CD8+ T cells from PBMCs. These receptors came from a man between 18 and 35 years old in good health. Some clones in this sample may be carry-over from other donors' samples.

The gene calls are TRBV7-8 and TRBJ2-7; possibly TRBD1 or TRBD2 for D (5 bases each). CDR1 is SGHVS and CDR2 is FQNEAQ in the germline V gene. The CDR3 contains 16 residues. Trimming left V 1 base short and J 0 bases short, with 13 bases between. The CDR3 loop is CASSLGDPYNSYEQYF. CDR3 coding DNA: TGTGCCAGCAGCTTAGGGGACCCATACAACTCCTACGAGCAGTACTTC.

This chain joins TRBV27 and TRBJ1-4, with unresolved D. Germline CDR1 is MNHEY and CDR2 is SMNVEV (reference sequence). Trimming pared 1 base from V and 4 bases from J, leaving 10 bases between. This CDR3 spans 15 amino acids. The CDR3 here is CASSLFGQDNEKLFF. The DNA of the CDR3 is TGTGCCAGCAGTTTATTTGGCCAGGATAATGAAAAACTGTTTTTT.

The chain joins TRBV7-7 to TRBJ1-1; TRBD1 aligns across 11 bases. The CDR3 is 16 residues long. Germline V CDR1 and CDR2: SSHAT, FNYEAQ (reference sequence). J was trimmed by 8 bases and V by 3 bases; bases with no gene match: 11. The CDR3 is CASSLDRGPFSYEAFF. The CDR3 DNA reads TGTGCCAGCAGCTTGGACAGGGGGCCGTTCTCGTACGAAGCTTTCTTT.

The V gene is TRBV7-9, the J gene TRBJ2-1; D is ambiguous. Germline CDR1 is SEHNR and CDR2 is FQNEAQ (reference sequence). Trimming left V 7 bases short and J 4 bases short, with 14 bases between. The CDR3 has 14 amino acids. The CDR3 bases are TGTGCCAGCACCACGGCGGCCGGTTACAATGAGCAGTTCTTC. It codes for CASTTAAGYNEQFF. Looking up the rest from reference TRBV7-9 and TRBJ2-1 gives the full variable domain: DTGVSQNPRHKITKRGQNVTFRCDPISEHNRLYWYRQTLGQGPEFLTYFQNEAQLEKSRLLSDRFSAERPKGSFSTLEIQRTEQGDSAMYLCASTTAAGYNEQFFGPGTRLTVL.

The V gene is TRBV5-8, the J gene TRBJ2-7, with D possibly being TRBD1 or TRBD2 (5 bases each). This CDR3 region has 14 residues. Germline V gene sequence: CDR1 SGHTS, CDR2 YDEGEE. V was shortened by 6 bases and J by 3 bases, with 16 bases between the two germline ends. CDR3 sequence reads: CASNSGTAYYEQYF. CDR3 nucleotides: TGTGCCAGCAACTCCGGGACGGCCTACTACGAGCAGTACTTC.

In DNA form, the CDR3 reads TGCGCCAGCAGCCAAGATGATCGGTCCGGTACTGGCTACACCTTC. Residues: CASSQDDRSGTGYTF. The chain joins TRBV4-1 to TRBJ1-2; D unclear. Trimming stripped 0 bases from V and 7 bases from J, with 15 bases between. CDR1 is MGHRA and CDR2 is YSYEKL in the germline V gene. This CDR3 is built from 15 residues.

The CDR3 region is CASSNLVTARNTEAFF. The CDR3, as DNA: TGTGCCAGCAGCAACCTTGTAACAGCGAGGAACACTGAAGCTTTCTTT. The V call is TRBV5-4, the J call TRBJ1-1; no clear D. The CDR3 length is 16 residues. V dropped 4 bases and J dropped 1 base, with 17 bases sitting between them. The germline CDR1 and CDR2 sequences are SGHNT and YYREEE (reference sequence).

Only one count was recorded for this clone. V is TRBV11-2 and J is TRBJ2-3; possibly TRBD2 for D (6 bases). V lost 4 bases and J 2 bases, leaving 13 bases between the germline ends. The CDR3 spans 15 residues. Germline-derived CDR1 and CDR2 are SGHAT and FQNNGV. The CDR3 region has the DNA TGTGCCAGCAGCTCCCCCGGACTAAACACAGATACGCAGTATTTT. Protein product: CASSSPGLNTDTQYF.

The rearrangement links TRBV6-1 to TRBJ2-1, with 7 bases identical to TRBD1. In germline, CDR1 is MNHNS, CDR2 SASEGT. This CDR3 has 15 residues. The ends lost 8 bases at V and 4 bases at J; junction bases unmatched: 11. The CDR3 loop is CASSHVAGGYNEQFF. CDR3 nucleotides: TGTGCCAGCTCCCACGTGGCAGGGGGATACAATGAGCAGTTCTTC.

A single count supports this clone. In nucleotides, the CDR3 is TGTGCCAGTCTGGGAGGGCTCACCGGGGAGCTGTTTTTT. The encoded protein is CASLGGLTGELFF. This rearrangement joins TRBV19 to TRBJ2-2; 7 bases are shared with TRBD2. Trimming took 8 bases from V and 4 from J; bases not matched to a gene: 4. The CDR3 covers 13 residues. Germline loops: CDR1 LNHDA, CDR2 SQIVND (reference sequence).

The chain carries TRBV28 and TRBJ1-3; 9 positions agree with TRBD1. CDR3 length equals 19 residues. Germline lookup yields CDR1 MDHEN and CDR2 SYDVKM. J lost 4 bases, V lost 2 bases, and 15 bases had no gene match. DNA of the CDR3: TGTGCCAGCAGTTTACCTAAGAAAGGGACAGGGCGCCGAGGAAACACCATATATTTT. This gives the protein CASSLPKKGTGRRGNTIYF.

The V gene is TRBV27, the J gene TRBJ2-3, with TRBD2 matching 8 bases. The germline CDR1 and CDR2 sequences are MNHEY and SMNVEV (reference sequence). V lost 6 bases, J lost 0 bases, and 17 bases stayed unmatched. This CDR3 has 19 amino acids. This CDR3 is CASSPRGTSGIPSTDTQYF. The CDR3 DNA sequence: TGTGCCAGCAGCCCCCGGGGTACTAGCGGAATACCTAGCACAGATACGCAGTATTTT.

The count of this clone is one. J is TRBJ2-7 and V is TRBV4-1; tentative D call: TRBD2 (5 bases). Germline CDR1 reads MGHRA; CDR2 reads YSYEKL. V dropped 0 bases and J dropped 2 bases, with 20 bases sitting between them. The CDR3 sequence is 18 residues long. The CDR3 DNA reads as TGCGCCAGCAGCCAAGATCACCGGAGGAGTGCAACCCCCTACGAGCAGTACTTC. It yields the protein CASSQDHRRSATPYEQYF.

This chain links TRBV6-5 with TRBJ1-1, with 8 bases lining up with TRBD1. The CDR3 spans 15 residues. Per the germline V gene, CDR1 is MNHEY and CDR2 is SVGAGI. V was pared by 6 bases and J by 0 bases, with 6 bases of the junction left unmatched. In nucleotides, the CDR3 is TGTGCCAGCAGGCCGACAGGGGAGTTGAACACTGAAGCTTTCTTT. This sequence encodes CASRPTGELNTEAFF.

V is TRBV11-2 and J is TRBJ2-2; D ambiguous. The V and J ends lost 10 bases and 6 bases respectively, with 15 bases between them. Germline V lookup: CDR1 SGHAT, CDR2 FQNNGV. This CDR3 has 13 residues. In DNA form, the CDR3 reads TGTGCCAACTTAGGGTCATCCCCCGGGGAGCTGTTTTTT. It encodes CANLGSSPGELFF.

The chain combines TRBV28 with TRBJ1-4, with D unresolved. CDR3 length equals 16 residues. V shed 5 bases and J shed 7 bases, with 20 bases lying between them. Per germline, CDR1 MDHEN and CDR2 SYDVKM. CDR3 bases: TGTGCCAGCAGTGCCTACCCCGGGAGAGAGCGTGAAAAACTGTTTTTT. This translates into CASSAYPGREREKLFF.

The chain is built from TRBV9 and TRBJ2-7, with TRBD2 matching over 9 bases. The CDR3 is made up of 15 amino acids. Germline V gene data show CDR1 as SGDLS and CDR2 as YYNGEE. The V gene end was trimmed by 4 bases and the J gene end by 2 bases; junction bases not matched to a gene: 7. The CDR3 loop reads CASSSGTSTTYEQYF. The DNA for the CDR3 is TGTGCCAGCAGCTCAGGGACTAGCACGACCTACGAGCAGTACTTC.

The CDR3 DNA sequence: TGTGCCACCAGCTTCGGACAGGGGGGGTACGAGCAGTACTTC. Translating it yields CATSFGQGGYEQYF. The rearrangement uses TRBV15 and TRBJ2-7; the match to TRBD1 covers 10 bases. The CDR3 sequence is 14 residues long. The V gene's germline CDR1 is LNHNV and CDR2 YYDKDF (reference sequence). V was pared by 5 bases and J by 4 bases, with 5 bases of the junction left unmatched.

The V gene is TRBV5-1, the J gene TRBJ2-5; tentatively, D is TRBD2 (5 bases). Germline assignment: CDR1 SGHRS and CDR2 YFSETQ. V was pared by 5 bases and J by 1 base, with 12 bases between. The CDR3 covers 14 residues. This CDR3 reads CASSRERPQETQYF. The CDR3 DNA reads as TGCGCCAGCAGTCGTGAGCGGCCCCAAGAGACCCAGTACTTC.

Concerning this clone itself: Other DNA sequences of this sample code for an identical CDR3. This chain uses TRBV29-1 with TRBJ1-2; weak D call: TRBD1 (6 bases). V gave up 4 bases and J gave up 8 bases, with 17 bases separating them. This CDR3 comprises 13 residues. In germline, CDR1 is SQVTM, CDR2 ANQGSEA. CDR3 amino acids: CSVVGGGADGYTF. CDR3 sequence (DNA): TGCAGCGTTGTAGGCGGGGGCGCGGACGGCTACACCTTC.

V usage is TRBV9 and J usage is TRBJ2-3, with D possibly TRBD1 on 6 matching bases. Germline CDR1 SGDLS, CDR2 YYNGEE. Trimming took 0 bases from V and 0 from J, leaving 11 bases between them. The CDR3 spans 16 residues. CDR3: CASSVAVGASTDTQYF. The CDR3 nucleotides read TGTGCCAGCAGCGTAGCCGTGGGGGCGAGCACAGATACGCAGTATTTT.

The chain is built from TRBV5-4 and TRBJ1-3, with TRBD1 matching 8 bases. Germline V gene lookup returns CDR1 SGHNT and CDR2 YYREEE (reference sequence). J was trimmed by 16 bases and V by 4 bases; bases with no gene match: 7. The CDR3 has 11 amino acids. Here the CDR3 reads CASSDNRDRYF. CDR3 nucleotide sequence: TGTGCCAGCAGCGATAACCGGGACAGGTATTTT.

This chain uses TRBV2 with TRBJ1-5, with D uncertain. This CDR3 contains 16 residues. Germline assignment: CDR1 SNHLY and CDR2 FYNNEI. V shed 0 bases and J shed 1 base, with 10 bases lying between them. The CDR3 bases are TGTGCCAGCAGTGAAGCGCGGGTCCGCAGCAATCAGCCCCAGCATTTT. The encoded protein is CASSEARVRSNQPQHF.

The chain is built from TRBV28 and TRBJ1-1, with unresolved D. The germline CDR1 and CDR2 sequences are MDHEN and SYDVKM. With 7 bases removed from V and 7 bases from J, the gap between germline ends came to 13 bases. This CDR3 contains 12 residues. The CDR3 reads CASTPQKGEAFF. The CDR3 region has the DNA TGTGCCAGCACCCCCCAAAAGGGTGAAGCTTTCTTT.

The chain uses TRBV19 and TRBJ1-5; 7 bases line up with TRBD1. J was trimmed by 0 bases and V by 6 bases; bases with no gene match: 5. CDR1 and CDR2 (germline): LNHDA, SQIVND (reference sequence). CDR3 size: 15 residues. The CDR3 loop reads CASRGTDYSNQPQHF. The CDR3 bases are TGTGCCAGTAGGGGGACAGACTATAGCAATCAGCCCCAGCATTTT.

This rearrangement joins TRBV25-1 to TRBJ2-7; D is ambiguous. This CDR3 region has 13 residues. The germline V gene encodes CDR1 MGHDK and CDR2 SYGVNS. V was shortened by 8 bases and J by 0 bases, with 11 bases between the two germline ends. In nucleotides, the CDR3 is TGTGCCAGCGGCCCCGGAATCTCCTACGAGCAGTACTTC. It encodes CASGPGISYEQYF.

The rearrangement links TRBV7-9 to TRBJ2-7; weak D call: TRBD2 (6 bases). The CDR3 totals 15 residues. CDR1 is SEHNR and CDR2 is FQNEAQ in the germline V gene (reference sequence). V was clipped by 5 bases and J by 0 bases, with 14 bases between them. CDR3 loop: CASSSPDGSSYEQYF. CDR3 sequence (DNA): TGTGCCAGCAGCAGCCCGGACGGGAGCTCCTACGAGCAGTACTTC.

This clone occurred once. V gene TRBV11-1 combines with J gene TRBJ2-7; D not certain. Trimming pared 1 base from V and 3 bases from J, leaving 13 bases between. CDR3 length equals 15 residues. Germline CDR1 SGHAT, CDR2 FQDESV (reference sequence). The CDR3 bases are TGTGCCAGCAGCTTAGACTTTTCAGGATTCTACGAGCAGTACTTC. Translation: CASSLDFSGFYEQYF.

The chain has TRBV9 and TRBJ2-7; tentatively, D is TRBD1 (6 bases). CDR1 SGDLS and CDR2 YYNGEE come from the germline V gene. The length of the CDR3 is 14 residues. V lost 3 bases to trimming and J lost 6 bases, with 16 bases between them. For the CDR3, the DNA is TGTGCCAGCAGCGCAGACATCGGACAGATCGAGCAGTACTTC. Its translation: CASSADIGQIEQYF.

The chain uses TRBV27 and TRBJ2-1; weak D call: TRBD2 (5 bases). V dropped 4 bases and J dropped 3 bases, with 7 bases sitting between them. Germline loops: CDR1 MNHEY, CDR2 SMNVEV (reference sequence). The CDR3 is 13 residues long. This CDR3 reads CASSSRDYNEQFF. In nucleotides, the CDR3 is TGTGCCAGCAGTTCTCGGGACTACAATGAGCAGTTCTTC.

The V call is TRBV7-8, the J call TRBJ1-2; D unresolved. V gave up 1 base and J gave up 8 bases, with 11 bases separating them. This CDR3 is 13 amino acids long. Germline V lookup: CDR1 SGHVS, CDR2 FQNEAQ. CDR3 amino acids: CASSLGAGWGYTF. DNA of the CDR3: TGTGCCAGCAGCTTAGGGGCAGGCTGGGGCTACACCTTC.

This rearrangement joins TRBV6-1 to TRBJ1-1; D possibly corresponds to TRBD1 (5 bases). Trimming took off 4 bases at V and 10 bases at J, with 22 bases between the two ends. The CDR3 contains 15 residues. Looked up from germline, CDR1 is MNHNS and CDR2 is SASEGT. This chain's CDR3 is CASSGPGLETGRAFF. CDR3 coding DNA: TGTGCCAGCAGTGGCCCAGGGTTAGAGACGGGGAGAGCTTTCTTT.